This T cell receptor (beta chain) emerged from a study of cytomegalovirus exposure and HLA in healthy donors. CDR1 and CDR2 (germline): LNHDA, SQIVND (reference sequence). Trimming cost V 10 bases and J 2 bases; bases outside gene matches: 8. This CDR3 contains 13 residues. Clones were read by immunoSEQ multiplex PCR, and TCRdb kept only the in-frame ones, dropping some. The sample shows about 130,000 clones, 89% of them seen only once. The sequencing sample was made of PBMCs. This sequence originates from a woman aged 18-29 years in good health and CMV-seropositive. The chain joins TRBV19 to TRBJ2-7; 7 bases are shared with TRBD2. CDR3 DNA sequence: TGTGCCACTTGGGGGGGACCCCCCTACGAGCAGTACTTC. Protein sequence: CATWGGPPYEQYF.